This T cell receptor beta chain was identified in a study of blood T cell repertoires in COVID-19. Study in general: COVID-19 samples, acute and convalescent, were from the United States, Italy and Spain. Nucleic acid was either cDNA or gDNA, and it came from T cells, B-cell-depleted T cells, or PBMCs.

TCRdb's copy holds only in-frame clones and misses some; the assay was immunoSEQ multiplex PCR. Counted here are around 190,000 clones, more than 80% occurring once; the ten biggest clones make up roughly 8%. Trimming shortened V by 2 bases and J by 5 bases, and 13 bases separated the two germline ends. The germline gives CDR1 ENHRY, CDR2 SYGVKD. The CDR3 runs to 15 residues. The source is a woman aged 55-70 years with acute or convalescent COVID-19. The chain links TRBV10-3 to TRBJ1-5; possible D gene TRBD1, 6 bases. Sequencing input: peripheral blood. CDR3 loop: CAISEKTGRDQPQHF. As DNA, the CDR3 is TGTGCCATCAGTGAGAAGACAGGAAGGGATCAGCCCCAGCATTTT.